Described below is a single TCR beta chain sequence and its context. Its antigen is unknown. This record comes from a study of blood T cells in healthy people across ages. Study-wide results and caveats: It was the long-lived donors that had more naive CD4+ cells and higher diversity than aged donors.

Sample-barcoded 5' priming and a J-beta primer mix drove a second PCR of about 6 to 11 cycles. MiXCR, applied by TCRdb to the 5' RACE reads, yields one record per CDR3 protein. The sample has 720,000 or so distinct CDR3 sequences, around 41% seen once. Germline V lookup: CDR1 MNHEY, CDR2 SVGAGI. The ends were cut back, 5 bases at V and 1 base at J, with 11 bases in the middle. The CDR3 is 14 residues long. Per sample, extraction of total RNA gave at least 6 micrograms in every case. The V and J genes are TRBV6-5 and TRBJ2-5, with D possibly matching TRBD1 (5 bases). Sequenced sample: blood. The clonotype was recovered from an elderly man in good health. The CDR3 nucleotides are TGTGCCAGCAGTAAAGGGGTGGCCCAAGAGACCCAGTACTTC. Residues: CASSKGVAQETQYF.